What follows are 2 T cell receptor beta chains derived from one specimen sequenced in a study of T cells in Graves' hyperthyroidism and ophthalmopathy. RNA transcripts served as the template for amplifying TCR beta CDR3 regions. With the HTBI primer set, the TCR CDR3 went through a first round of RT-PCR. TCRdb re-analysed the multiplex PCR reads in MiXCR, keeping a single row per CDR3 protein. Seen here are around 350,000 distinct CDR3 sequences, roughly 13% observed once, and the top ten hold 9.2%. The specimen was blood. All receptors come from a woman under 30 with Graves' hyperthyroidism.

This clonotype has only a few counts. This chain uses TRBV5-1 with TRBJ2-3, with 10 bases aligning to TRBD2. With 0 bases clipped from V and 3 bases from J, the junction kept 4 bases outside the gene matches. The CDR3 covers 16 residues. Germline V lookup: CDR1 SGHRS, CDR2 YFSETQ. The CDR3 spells CASSLGTSGATDTQYF. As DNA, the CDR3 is TGCGCCAGCAGCTTGGGTACTAGCGGGGCAACAGATACGCAGTATTTT.

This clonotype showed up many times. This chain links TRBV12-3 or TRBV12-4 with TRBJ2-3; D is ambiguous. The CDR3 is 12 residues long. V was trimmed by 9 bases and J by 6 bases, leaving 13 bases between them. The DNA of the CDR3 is TGTGCCAGTGGGCCCCAATCTGATACGCAGTATTTT. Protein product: CASGPQSDTQYF.